Presented here are 31 T cell receptor beta chains from one specimen sequenced in a study of blood T cell repertoires in COVID-19. Sequenced by immunoSEQ multiplex PCR; TCRdb stores in-frame clones only, minus some. This sample carries around 90,000 clones, 85% to 95% of them seen once, and the ten largest clones take approximately 6%. The source material was peripheral blood. The receptors here all came from a woman in her sixties with active COVID-19.

This clone has only one observation. CDR3 amino acids: CASSTGDRGQETQYF. DNA of the CDR3: TGCGCCAGCAGCACCGGGGACAGGGGACAAGAGACCCAGTACTTC. J is TRBJ2-5 and V is TRBV5-1; TRBD1 agrees at 10 bases. With V trimmed by 4 bases and J by 2 bases, 5 bases remained unmatched. CDR1 and CDR2 from the germline V gene are SGHRS and YFSETQ. This CDR3 has 15 amino acids.

The J gene is TRBJ1-2, the V gene TRBV6-1; D may be TRBD1 (5 bases). This CDR3 has 14 amino acids. CDR1 is MNHNS, CDR2 SASEGT, per germline. V was clipped by 1 base and J by 4 bases, with 10 bases between them. CDR3 coding DNA: TGTGCCAGCAGTGAAGGCGGGGGAAGCTATGGCTACACCTTC. Residues: CASSEGGGSYGYTF.

A single count supports this clone. This chain links TRBV3-1 (or the pseudogene TRBV3-2) with TRBJ2-3, with 8 bases matching TRBD1. V lost 3 bases, J lost 1 base, and 6 bases stayed unmatched. Per germline, CDR1 LGHDT and CDR2 YNNKEL (reference sequence). This CDR3 contains 16 residues. The CDR3 DNA is TGTGCCAGCAGCCACTGGAGGGGACAGGGCACAGATACGCAGTATTTT. Residues: CASSHWRGQGTDTQYF.

The V call is TRBV19, the J call TRBJ2-1; 7 bases match TRBD2. This CDR3 has 15 amino acids. After removal of 2 bases from V and 3 bases from J, the junction contained 4 bases not matched to a gene. Germline assignment: CDR1 LNHDA and CDR2 SQIVND (reference sequence). Written as DNA, the CDR3 is TGTGCCAGTAGTATAATGACTAGCTTCTACAATGAGCAGTTCTTC. This sequence encodes CASSIMTSFYNEQFF.

V is TRBV4-2 and J is TRBJ1-5; no clear D. Germline V gene lookup returns CDR1 LGHNA and CDR2 YNFKEQ. The V and J ends lost 0 bases and 2 bases respectively, with 11 bases between them. CDR3 size: 16 residues. CDR3 DNA sequence: TGTGCCAGCAGCCAAGATCGGCAGGTAGGCAATCAGCCCCAGCATTTT. Its protein product is CASSQDRQVGNQPQHF.

This chain links TRBV11-2 with TRBJ2-7; 7 nucleotides align to TRBD1. The CDR3 has 14 amino acids. J was trimmed by 1 base and V by 1 base; bases with no gene match: 1. Germline V CDR1 and CDR2: SGHAT, FQNNGV. The CDR3 is CASSLGGQSYEQYF. The DNA for the CDR3 is TGTGCCAGCAGCTTAGGGGGACAGTCCTACGAGCAGTACTTC.

The chain links TRBV7-2 to TRBJ1-1, with a tentative D call TRBD1 (5 bases). Germline-derived CDR1 and CDR2 are SGHTA and FQGNSA. V gave up 5 bases and J gave up 5 bases, with 15 bases separating them. The CDR3 extends over 14 amino acids. CDR3 DNA: TGTGCCAGCAGCCCCCCGGGGGTGAGAACTGAAGCTTTCTTT. Translation: CASSPPGVRTEAFF.

The chain links TRBV9 to TRBJ2-1, with TRBD2 identical over 12 bases. V dropped 4 bases and J dropped 14; count of bases not matched to a gene: 7. This CDR3 spans 13 amino acids. Germline V CDR1 and CDR2: SGDLS, YYNGEE. CDR3 DNA sequence: TGTGCCAGCAGCCCACGGACTAGCGGGGTGGAGTTCTTC. It codes for CASSPRTSGVEFF.

The genes are TRBV24-1 and TRBJ2-3; D remains ambiguous. The CDR3 sequence is 13 residues long. V was cut by 3 bases and J by 5 bases, with 8 bases left in between. Germline V gene lookup returns CDR1 KGHDR and CDR2 SFDVKD. The CDR3 here is CATSDPLLDTQYF. The CDR3 region has the DNA TGTGCCACCAGTGATCCTCTCTTAGATACGCAGTATTTT.

This sequence joins TRBV27 and TRBJ2-2; TRBD1 aligns across 8 bases. The V gene's germline CDR1 is MNHEY and CDR2 SMNVEV (reference sequence). V dropped 6 bases and J dropped 3; count of bases not matched to a gene: 12. The CDR3 is 17 amino acids. Written as DNA, the CDR3 is TGTGCCAGCAGGACCAGAACCGGGACAGGAGACACCGGGGAGCTGTTTTTT. Protein product: CASRTRTGTGDTGELFF.

The chain employs TRBV9 and TRBJ2-1, with 8 bases matching TRBD1. The length of the CDR3 is 15 residues. Germline V lookup: CDR1 SGDLS, CDR2 YYNGEE. Germline trimming cut 0 bases from V and 6 bases from J; bases unmatched to any gene: 5. CDR3 nucleotides: TGTGCCAGCAGCGTAGAGGGACAGGCTAGCAATGAGCAGTTCTTC. It yields the protein CASSVEGQASNEQFF.

The chain uses TRBV29-1 and TRBJ2-7, with 10 bases fitting TRBD2. This CDR3 is built from 11 residues. Germline V gives CDR1 SQVTM, CDR2 ANQGSEA. With 6 bases clipped from V and 8 bases from J, the junction kept 4 bases outside the gene matches. CDR3 residues: CSVPSGSKQYF. As DNA, the CDR3 is TGCAGCGTCCCTAGCGGGAGCAAGCAGTACTTC.

V is TRBV5-4 and J is TRBJ2-7; the D gene is possibly TRBD2 (5 bases). This CDR3 is built from 14 residues. Trimming removed 0 bases from V and 5 bases from J, with 12 bases in between. Per germline, CDR1 SGHNT and CDR2 YYREEE (reference sequence). CDR3 region: CASSLGGVGNEQYF. Written as DNA, the CDR3 is TGTGCCAGCAGCTTGGGTGGGGTCGGGAACGAGCAGTACTTC.

The J gene is TRBJ1-3, the V gene TRBV29-1; D gene ambiguous. V dropped 8 bases and J dropped 4 bases, with 9 bases sitting between them. There are 11 residues in the CDR3. Germline V gene sequence: CDR1 SQVTM, CDR2 ANQGSEA. The CDR3 DNA is TGCAGCTACAAAACCGGAAACACCATATATTTT. It yields the protein CSYKTGNTIYF.

The chain has TRBV7-9 and TRBJ1-2, with D possibly being TRBD1 (6 bases). The V end was cut by 3 bases, the J end by 4 bases, with 6 bases between. The CDR3 sequence is 12 residues long. Per germline, CDR1 SEHNR and CDR2 FQNEAQ (reference sequence). This chain's CDR3 is CASSLDSYGYTF. As DNA, the CDR3 is TGTGCCAGCAGCTTGGACAGCTATGGCTACACCTTC.

The chain combines TRBV29-1 with TRBJ1-2; D is ambiguous. The V and J ends lost 3 bases and 5 bases respectively, with 10 bases between them. CDR1 and CDR2 from the germline V gene are SQVTM and ANQGSEA. There are 12 residues in the CDR3. The CDR3 coding sequence is TGCAGCGTTGACAACAGCCAGTATGGCTACACCTTC. Translated, it gives CSVDNSQYGYTF.

Concerning this clone itself: Other DNA sequences in the same sample also yield this CDR3. DNA for the CDR3: TGTGCCAGCTCACCCCGGACTGGAGAAGATACGCAGTATTTT. Translated, it gives CASSPRTGEDTQYF. This chain joins TRBV18 and TRBJ2-3, with a possible D match to TRBD2 (5 bases). The CDR3 has 14 amino acids. V dropped 3 bases and J dropped 5 bases, with 12 bases sitting between them. Per the germline V gene, CDR1 is KGHSH and CDR2 is LQKENI.

The chain employs TRBV4-1 and TRBJ1-2; D uncertain. Germline assignment: CDR1 MGHRA and CDR2 YSYEKL. The CDR3 is made up of 14 amino acids. Deletions cut 0 bases from V and 2 bases from J, with 7 bases between. For the CDR3, the DNA is TGCGCCAGCAGCCAAGAGGAGGGAAACTATGGCTACACCTTC. Amino acids: CASSQEEGNYGYTF.

The J gene is TRBJ2-3, the V gene TRBV16, with 14 bases that match TRBD2. The CDR3 spans 18 residues. After removal of 4 bases from V and 0 bases from J, the junction contained 6 bases not matched to a gene. Looked up from germline, CDR1 is KGHSY and CDR2 is FQNENV. CDR3 region: CASSLIGTSGGSTDTQYF. In DNA form, the CDR3 reads TGTGCCAGCAGCCTCATCGGGACTAGCGGGGGTAGCACAGATACGCAGTATTTT.

The genes are TRBV24-1 and TRBJ2-2, with D maybe TRBD2 (6 bases). Per germline, CDR1 KGHDR and CDR2 SFDVKD. Trimming removed 9 bases at V and 4 bases at J, with 20 bases between. CDR3 length: 16 residues. The chain's CDR3 is CATESAGLKGTGELFF. CDR3 sequence (DNA): TGTGCCACCGAATCCGCGGGACTCAAGGGCACCGGGGAGCTGTTTTTT.

V is TRBV2 and J is TRBJ1-1; no reliable D call. Germline V CDR1 and CDR2: SNHLY, FYNNEI. Trimming cost V 2 bases and J 10 bases, with 11 bases left between them. This CDR3 spans 12 amino acids. The CDR3 region has the DNA TGTGCCAGCAGTGAATTGTCCCCGGGAGCTTTCTTT. Its translation: CASSELSPGAFF.

CDR3 DNA: TGTGCCAGCAGCTTCAGGGGGCGCGGGACTGAAGCTTTCTTT. Translation gives CASSFRGRGTEAFF. The chain links TRBV27 to TRBJ1-1, with 8 bases fitting TRBD1. The CDR3 spans 14 residues. Per the germline V gene, CDR1 is MNHEY and CDR2 is SMNVEV (reference sequence). V trimming: 6 bases; J trimming: 5 bases; junction bases outside the gene matches: 8.

This clone has only one observation. J is TRBJ2-3 and V is TRBV19; 9 bases match TRBD1. Germline lookup yields CDR1 LNHDA and CDR2 SQIVND (reference sequence). V shed 4 bases and J 3 bases; nucleotides not matched to a gene: 2. The CDR3 contains 14 residues. The CDR3: CASSNRGRTDTQYF. The CDR3 bases are TGTGCCAGTAGTAACAGGGGGCGAACAGATACGCAGTATTTT.

The V and J genes are TRBV25-1 and TRBJ1-2, with 7 bases that match TRBD1. Germline V gene lookup returns CDR1 MGHDK and CDR2 SYGVNS. The J segment lost 4 bases and the V segment lost 6 bases, leaving 8 bases of the junction unmatched. This CDR3 region has 14 residues. This chain's CDR3 is CASRGTGDSYGYTF. DNA of the CDR3: TGTGCCAGCAGAGGAACAGGGGATTCCTATGGCTACACCTTC.

The V call is TRBV6-2 or TRBV6-3, the J call TRBJ1-3, with unresolved D. CDR3 length equals 12 residues. Deletions cut 4 bases from V and 2 bases from J, with 3 bases between. Looked up from germline, CDR1 is MNHEY and CDR2 is SVGEGT. In DNA, the CDR3 is TGTGCCAGCAGTTCTCCTGGAAACACCATATATTTT. As protein: CASSSPGNTIYF.

The rearrangement joins TRBV30 to TRBJ2-5; D is perhaps TRBD1 (6 bases). Germline values: CDR1 GTSNPN, CDR2 SVGIG (reference sequence). CDR3 length: 15 residues. Trimming took 0 bases from V and 4 from J, leaving 15 bases between them. The CDR3 nucleotides read TGTGCCTGGAGTGTTTCCAGGGGTTGTCGAGAGACCCAGTACTTC. Amino acid sequence: CAWSVSRGCRETQYF.

This rearrangement joins TRBV24-1 to TRBJ2-1; D not certain. V was pared by 2 bases and J by 0 bases, with 10 bases between. Germline CDR1 is KGHDR and CDR2 is SFDVKD. There are 16 residues in the CDR3. The CDR3 sequence is CATSDSEVSSYNEQFF. CDR3 DNA sequence: TGTGCCACCAGTGATTCCGAGGTAAGCTCCTACAATGAGCAGTTCTTC.

Points on this clone: Other DNA sequences from this sample encode an identical CDR3 as well. This CDR3 is CASRKGQEYYEQYF. As DNA, the CDR3 is TGCGCCAGCAGGAAGGGACAGGAGTATTACGAGCAGTACTTC. The chain combines TRBV5-1 with TRBJ2-7; 8 nucleotides align to TRBD1. The germline gives CDR1 SGHRS, CDR2 YFSETQ. V was pared by 5 bases and J by 4 bases, with 8 bases of the junction left unmatched. The CDR3 is 14 amino acids. The full variable domain, in which reference TRBV5-1 and TRBJ2-7 provide the parts outside the CDR3, is KAGVTQTPRYLIKTRGQQVTLSCSPISGHRSVSWYQQTPGQGLQFLFEYFSETQRNKGNFPGRFSGRQFSNSRSEMNVSTLELGDSALYLCASRKGQEYYEQYFGPGTRLTVT.

The chain has TRBV20-1 and TRBJ2-3; D remains unclear. Per germline, CDR1 DFQATT and CDR2 SNEGSKA (reference sequence). The CDR3 has 10 amino acids. The V end lost 3 bases, the J end lost 6 bases, and 4 bases lay between the germline ends. The CDR3 DNA reads as TGCAGTGCTAGGGAGGATACGCAGTATTTT. Translation: CSAREDTQYF.

Written as DNA, the CDR3 is TGCGCCAGCAGCTTTACAGCAGATACGCAGTATTTT. As protein: CASSFTADTQYF. The J gene is TRBJ2-3, the V gene TRBV5-1; the D is unclear. The length of the CDR3 is 12 residues. The V gene's germline CDR1 is SGHRS and CDR2 YFSETQ. Trimming took 2 bases from V and 4 from J, leaving 5 bases between them.

The chain carries TRBV19 and TRBJ1-1; no reliable D call. The CDR3 is made up of 16 amino acids. Trimming removed 3 bases at V and 8 bases at J, with 22 bases between. In germline, CDR1 is LNHDA, CDR2 SQIVND (reference sequence). CDR3: CASSMKAGRSSPEAFF. In nucleotides, the CDR3 is TGTGCCAGTAGTATGAAAGCGGGCAGATCTAGTCCCGAAGCTTTCTTT.